A selection of T cell receptor beta chains follows, all from one sample in a study of blood T cell repertoires in COVID-19. The repertoire was sequenced with immunoSEQ multiplex PCR; TCRdb's copy has only in-frame clones and lacks some. The sample includes 200,000 to 250,000 clones, 65% to 85% of them seen just once. What was sequenced was PBMCs or T cells enriched from blood (not recorded which). These receptors were obtained from a woman aged 40 to 50 who had recovered from COVID-19. Each CDR3 is given with its conserved first and last residue. Fields, in order: J gene, clone size, V gene, D gene, CDR3 DNA, CDR3 protein. A D gene is named only where the DNA matches it firmly. The size of a clone is reported for some rows only, either as once, few or many, or as a class for expanded clones.

>TRBJ2-3|-|TRBV24-1|TRBD1
TGTGCCACCAGTGATCCGACAGGGAAGGGGCAGTATTTT
CATSDPTGKGQYF
>TRBJ1-2|-|TRBV19|TRBD1
TGTGCCAGTAGTATAAGAACAGGGGTTCGGTATGTGGGCTACACCTTC
CASSIRTGVRYVGYTF
>TRBJ2-5|-|TRBV11-3|TRBD2
TGTGCCAGCAGCCCCAGGGGCGCTAGCGGGCCCTTGGAGACCCAGTACTTC
CASSPRGASGPLETQYF
>TRBJ1-3|-|TRBV11-3|TRBD1
TGTGCCAGCAGCACACAGGGGGCTTTTGGAAACACCATATATTTT
CASSTQGAFGNTIYF
>TRBJ2-2|-|TRBV29-1|-
TGCAGCGTTGGCAGGGGCTACACCGGGGAGCTGTTTTTT
CSVGRGYTGELFF
>TRBJ1-1|-|TRBV5-5|-
TGTGCCAGCAGCTTTTCCCCCTCTCCGTTCGAAGCTTTCTTT
CASSFSPSPFEAFF
>TRBJ2-3|-|TRBV7-2|TRBD2
TGTGCCAGCAGCTTAGGGACTAGCGGGTATGCCACAGATACGCAGTATTTT
CASSLGTSGYATDTQYF
>TRBJ1-1|many|TRBV6-5|-
TGTGCCAGCAGTTCTCCGGTCATGAACACTGAAGCTTTCTTT
CASSSPVMNTEAFF
>TRBJ1-1|once|TRBV15|-
TGTGCCACCAGCAGAACTACTACACAGGCGGATGAAGCTTTCTTT
CATSRTTTQADEAFF
>TRBJ2-7|-|TRBV20-1|-
TGCAGTGCTCCGGTTCACTACGAGCAGTACTTC
CSAPVHYEQYF
>TRBJ1-2|-|TRBV7-2|TRBD1
TGTGCCAGCAGCGCACAGGGGGTTGGCTACACCTTC
CASSAQGVGYTF
>TRBJ2-3|-|TRBV11-2|-
TGTGCCAGCTCCACCAGGGCTGTCACAGATACGCAGTATTTT
CASSTRAVTDTQYF
>TRBJ1-3|once|TRBV7-2|TRBD1
TGTGCCAGCAGACCCCAGGGGGCGGACACCATATATTTT
CASRPQGADTIYF
>TRBJ1-5|-|TRBV30|-
TGTGCCTGGAATCCCCAAAACAATCAGCCCCAGCATTTT
CAWNPQNNQPQHF
>TRBJ1-5|-|TRBV7-2|-
TGTGCCAGCAGCCCCCGGGGAGGGGGCAATCAGCCCCAGCATTTT
CASSPRGGGNQPQHF
>TRBJ2-5|-|TRBV15|TRBD1
TGTGCCACCAGCAGAGGTGGGACAGGGGGCCAAGAGACCCAGTACTTC
CATSRGGTGGQETQYF
>TRBJ1-4|-|TRBV19|-
TGTGCCAGTAGTATCGGGACTCATAATGAAAAACTGTTTTTT
CASSIGTHNEKLFF
>TRBJ2-3|-|TRBV7-3|-
TGTGCCAGCAGCTATTCAGGCCTGGGCACAGATACGCAGTATTTT
CASSYSGLGTDTQYF
>TRBJ2-2|-|TRBV7-2|-
TGTGCCAGCAGCTTACGGGTCGGGAGCGGAACCGGGGAGCTGTTTTTT
CASSLRVGSGTGELFF
>TRBJ2-1|-|TRBV9|-
TGTGCCAGCAGCCTTACTAGCCTCTCCTACAATGAGCAGTTCTTC
CASSLTSLSYNEQFF
>TRBJ1-4|-|TRBV7-2|-
TGTGCCAGCAGCTTCCAGGGTGGGGCAGGGGAAAAACTGTTTTTT
CASSFQGGAGEKLFF
>TRBJ2-1|-|TRBV27|TRBD2
TGTGCCAGCAGTTTGCGAGCGGGAGGAAATGAGCAGTTCTTC
CASSLRAGGNEQFF
>TRBJ2-2|-|TRBV7-2|-
TGTGCCAGCAGCCCTAGTGGTTCGGGGTTTGGGGAGCTGTTTTTT
CASSPSGSGFGELFF
>TRBJ1-2|-|TRBV9|TRBD1
TGTGCCAGCAGCGTAGGGGAGGACAGGGGGCCAGGAGTAAACTATGGCTACACCTTC
CASSVGEDRGPGVNYGYTF
>TRBJ2-3|-|TRBV3-1/TRBV3-2|TRBD2
TGTGCCAGCAGCTTGGGGAGCGGGAGAAAGAATACGCAGTATTTT
CASSLGSGRKNTQYF
>TRBJ2-3|-|TRBV15|-
TGTGCCACCAGCAGGGGAGCGGGCACAGATACGCAGTATTTT
CATSRGAGTDTQYF
>TRBJ1-2|few|TRBV19|-
TGTGCCAGTAGTGACACGACATCTTACTATGGCTACACCTTC
CASSDTTSYYGYTF
>TRBJ2-3|-|TRBV9|TRBD2
TGTGCCAGCAGCGTGTTTCCCCAGCCGGGACTAGCGGGAGTAGATACGCAGTATTTT
CASSVFPQPGLAGVDTQYF
>TRBJ1-1|-|TRBV11-3|-
TGTGCCAGCAGCTTCTTGGGACTGATGAACACTGAAGCTTTCTTT
CASSFLGLMNTEAFF
>TRBJ2-5|-|TRBV27|-
TGTGCCAGCAGTTTAGGGGGGAAGGAAGAGACCCAGTACTTC
CASSLGGKEETQYF
>TRBJ2-3|-|TRBV9|TRBD2
TGTGCCAGCAGCGTAGGATCGGGAGGAAGTAGAGATACGCAGTATTTT
CASSVGSGGSRDTQYF
>TRBJ2-5|-|TRBV18|-
TGTGCCAGCTCAAGAACCTCAACAGGCCAAGAGACCCAGTACTTC
CASSRTSTGQETQYF
>TRBJ1-2|-|TRBV10-3|-
TGTGCCATCAGTGAGTCGGCGGGCTATGGCTACACCTTC
CAISESAGYGYTF
>TRBJ2-7|-|TRBV7-2|TRBD2
TGTGCCAGCAGCTTAGACACTAGCGGGAACGAGCAGTACTTC
CASSLDTSGNEQYF
>TRBJ1-1|-|TRBV15|TRBD1
TGTGCCACCAGCCGGGGGACAGGCGTGGTGAACACTGAAGCTTTCTTT
CATSRGTGVVNTEAFF
>TRBJ2-3|-|TRBV19|TRBD2
TGTGCCAGTAGTATAGGGCTAGCGGGAGGTACAGATACGCAGTATTTT
CASSIGLAGGTDTQYF
>TRBJ2-7|-|TRBV27|-
TGTGCCAGCAGGTACAGGGTGGGCTACGAGCAGTACTTC
CASRYRVGYEQYF
>TRBJ2-7|-|TRBV19|TRBD2
TGTGCCAGTAGCTCGGGGGGTAGCGGGAGGAAGACCTACGAGCAGTACTTC
CASSSGGSGRKTYEQYF
>TRBJ2-2|few|TRBV5-1|-
TGCGCCAGCCGCACAGTCGCGAACACCGGGGAGCTGTTTTTT
CASRTVANTGELFF
>TRBJ2-5|-|TRBV27|-
TGTGCCAGCCCCGGGGAGACCCAGTACTTC
CASPGETQYF
>TRBJ2-1|-|TRBV7-8|TRBD2
TGTGCCAGCAGCCCGCGTTGGGCTAGCGGGAGGCAGAATGAGCAGTTCTTC
CASSPRWASGRQNEQFF
>TRBJ2-1|-|TRBV4-3|TRBD2
TGCGCCAGCAGCCAAGCGCTAGCGGGAGGGGGGGAGCAGTTCTTC
CASSQALAGGGEQFF